This entry lists 27 T cell receptor beta chains sequenced from one sample in a study of PD-L1 blockade in urothelial cancer. Sequenced by immunoSEQ multiplex PCR; TCRdb stores in-frame clones only, minus some. The table records roughly 38,000 clones, over 70% of them present only once. Sequencing was performed on PBMCs, taken around atezolizumab (anti-PD-L1) treatment. The receptors come from a man in his 70s with urothelial cancer.

This chain connects TRBV14 to TRBJ1-1; D remains ambiguous. V lost 4 bases to trimming and J lost 10 bases, with 10 bases between them. Germline V lookup: CDR1 SGHDN, CDR2 FVKESK. This CDR3 contains 11 residues. The CDR3 loop reads CASSLGRGAFF. Written as DNA, the CDR3 is TGTGCCAGCAGCCTAGGCAGAGGAGCTTTCTTT.

The chain uses TRBV19 and TRBJ2-2; D is possibly TRBD2 (6 bases). The CDR3 is 14 residues long. Germline V gives CDR1 LNHDA, CDR2 SQIVND (reference sequence). V was trimmed by 8 bases and J by 2 bases, leaving 12 bases between them. The CDR3 reads CASAETRNTGELFF. CDR3 sequence (DNA): TGTGCCAGTGCGGAGACTAGAAACACCGGGGAGCTGTTTTTT.

This rearrangement joins TRBV18 to TRBJ1-1; 7 positions match TRBD1. The CDR3 length is 16 residues. The germline CDR1 and CDR2 sequences are KGHSH and LQKENI. With 0 bases clipped from V and 0 bases from J, the junction kept 4 bases outside the gene matches. The CDR3 loop is CASSPPGTVMNTEAFF. DNA for the CDR3: TGTGCCAGCTCACCACCCGGGACAGTCATGAACACTGAAGCTTTCTTT. Together with reference TRBV18 and TRBJ1-1, the CDR3 gives the full variable domain: NAGVMQNPRHLVRRRGQEARLRCSPMKGHSHVYWYRQLPEEGLKFMVYLQKENIIDESGMPKERFSAEFPKEGPSILRIQQVVRGDSAAYFCASSPPGTVMNTEAFFGQGTRLTVV.

The rearrangement links TRBV9 to TRBJ1-1, with D perhaps matching TRBD1 (6 bases). V lost 0 bases and J 4 bases, leaving 10 bases between the germline ends. The germline gives CDR1 SGDLS, CDR2 YYNGEE. The CDR3 is 14 amino acids. The CDR3 sequence is CASSVGSRGTEAFF. In DNA form, the CDR3 reads TGTGCCAGCAGCGTAGGGTCCAGGGGCACTGAAGCTTTCTTT. The full variable domain, in which reference TRBV9 and TRBJ1-1 provide the parts outside the CDR3, is DSGVTQTPKHLITATGQRVTLRCSPRSGDLSVYWYQQSLDQGLQFLIQYYNGEERAKGNILERFSAQQFPDLHSELNLSSLELGDSALYFCASSVGSRGTEAFFGQGTRLTVV.

This clone was counted only a few times. The V call is TRBV5-6, the J call TRBJ2-1; 9 bases are shared with TRBD2. The CDR3 is 14 residues long. After removal of 4 bases from V and 5 bases from J, the junction contained 4 bases not matched to a gene. CDR1 is SGHDT and CDR2 is YYEEEE in the germline V gene. The CDR3: CASSPGTSNNEQFF. The CDR3 DNA is TGTGCCAGCAGCCCGGGGACTAGCAACAATGAGCAGTTCTTC.

As concerns this clone: This sample includes further DNA sequences coding for the same CDR3. This rearrangement joins TRBV15 to TRBJ2-7; D is uncertain. The germline V gene has CDR1 LNHNV and CDR2 YYDKDF (reference sequence). The germline V and J ends were trimmed by 0 bases and 3 bases, with 6 bases remaining between them. This CDR3 region has 13 residues. The CDR3 protein is CATSRDRSYEQYF. The CDR3, as DNA: TGTGCCACCAGCAGAGATCGCAGCTACGAGCAGTACTTC.

The chain is built from TRBV28 and TRBJ1-5, with D uncertain. V was cut by 11 bases and J by 4 bases, with 12 bases left in between. The CDR3 runs 12 residues. Looked up from germline, CDR1 is MDHEN and CDR2 is SYDVKM. CDR3 sequence reads: CASAVWNQPQHF. In DNA, the CDR3 is TGTGCCTCAGCGGTCTGGAATCAGCCCCAGCATTTT.

The chain couples TRBV2 to TRBJ2-7; TRBD2 agrees at 9 bases. This CDR3 region has 15 residues. The J segment lost 6 bases and the V segment lost 6 bases, leaving 12 bases of the junction unmatched. Germline lookup yields CDR1 SNHLY and CDR2 FYNNEI. The CDR3 DNA reads TGTGCCAGCAGGACCTTAGCGGGAGCCGGAGCCGAGCAGTACTTC. Its protein is CASRTLAGAGAEQYF.

On this clone: The same CDR3 is also encoded by other DNA sequences in this sample. The rearrangement joins TRBV14 to TRBJ2-1; 15 bases fit TRBD2. CDR1 SGHDN and CDR2 FVKESK come from the germline V gene. After removal of 4 bases from V and 3 bases from J, the junction contained 1 base not matched to a gene. The CDR3 contains 16 residues. In DNA, the CDR3 is TGTGCCAGCAGCCGGACTAGCGGGGGGGTCTACAATGAGCAGTTCTTC. Encoded protein: CASSRTSGGVYNEQFF.

The rearrangement uses TRBV7-2 and TRBJ2-1; a weak D match, TRBD2 (6 bases). Germline V gene data show CDR1 as SGHTA and CDR2 as FQGNSA. The length of the CDR3 is 15 residues. Trimming took off 5 bases at V and 8 bases at J, with 19 bases between the two ends. The DNA of the CDR3 is TGTGCCAGCAGCCGGGCGCGGGGAGGAGCGGATGAGCAGTTCTTC. This codes for CASSRARGGADEQFF.

V is TRBV10-3 and J is TRBJ2-7; a weak D match, TRBD1 (5 bases). Germline V CDR1 and CDR2: ENHRY, SYGVKD. Trimming left V 10 bases short and J 7 bases short, with 14 bases between. The CDR3 sequence is 11 residues long. The CDR3 DNA follows: TGTGCCACTTCAGTAGGGGAAGAGCAGTACTTC. It is translated as CATSVGEEQYF.

V is TRBV29-1 and J is TRBJ1-2, with a weak D call TRBD1 (5 bases). Germline lookup yields CDR1 SQVTM and CDR2 ANQGSEA. The CDR3 is made up of 13 amino acids. Between the trimmed V and J ends, which lost 2 bases and 2 bases, there was a span of 9 bases. CDR3 DNA: TGCAGCGTTGAACAGGGCGGAAACTATGGCTACACCTTC. This gives the protein CSVEQGGNYGYTF.

This sequence joins TRBV4-1 and TRBJ2-3; D may be TRBD1 (5 bases). The germline gives CDR1 MGHRA, CDR2 YSYEKL. Trimming took 0 bases from V and 1 from J, leaving 11 bases between them. This CDR3 is built from 16 residues. The CDR3 sequence is CASSQEAGRGTDTQYF. The CDR3 DNA sequence: TGCGCCAGCAGCCAAGAGGCTGGCAGGGGCACAGATACGCAGTATTTT.

This clone was recorded a few times. This chain uses TRBV27 with TRBJ2-7; D uncertain. Germline CDR1 and CDR2: MNHEY and SMNVEV (reference sequence). V dropped 5 bases and J dropped 6 bases, with 11 bases sitting between them. The length of the CDR3 is 12 residues. CDR3 amino acids: CASSRSSTEQYF. Here the CDR3 DNA reads TGTGCCAGCAGTCGATCGAGTACCGAGCAGTACTTC.

The chain employs TRBV7-8 and TRBJ1-1, with TRBD1 as a possible D gene (6 bases). Trimming cost V 1 base and J 4 bases, with 10 bases left between them. The CDR3 consists of 14 residues. CDR1 and CDR2 from the germline V gene are SGHVS and FQNEAQ. The CDR3 DNA sequence: TGTGCCAGCAGCTTAGTAACAGGGTTCACTGAAGCTTTCTTT. The encoded protein is CASSLVTGFTEAFF.

The chain combines TRBV7-9 with TRBJ1-4; D is perhaps TRBD1 (5 bases). This CDR3 comprises 14 residues. In germline, CDR1 is SEHNR, CDR2 FQNEAQ (reference sequence). V lost 6 bases and J lost 0, with 8 bases in between. The CDR3 protein is CASRDSATNEKLFF. The CDR3 nucleotides read TGTGCCAGCAGAGACAGCGCAACTAATGAAAAACTGTTTTTT.

The chain combines TRBV11-1 with TRBJ2-2; 8 bases align to TRBD1. The ends lost 3 bases at V and 7 bases at J; junction bases unmatched: 4. The germline gives CDR1 SGHAT, CDR2 FQDESV (reference sequence). This CDR3 is 14 amino acids long. Here the CDR3 DNA reads TGTGCCAGCAGCTTTGGGACAGGAATCGGGGAGCTGTTTTTT. It encodes CASSFGTGIGELFF.

The count of this clone is one. J is TRBJ2-3 and V is TRBV5-4; 13 positions match TRBD2. The length of the CDR3 is 15 residues. Unmatched junction bases numbered 5, after V lost 5 bases and J lost 5 bases. CDR1 and CDR2 (germline): SGHNT, YYREEE (reference sequence). The CDR3 reads CASSTSGGAVDTQYF. In DNA form, the CDR3 reads TGTGCCAGCAGTACTAGCGGGGGGGCGGTAGATACGCAGTATTTT.

The V call is TRBV5-4, the J call TRBJ1-2; 10 bases are shared with TRBD1. V dropped 0 bases and J dropped 7; count of bases not matched to a gene: 9. The CDR3 has 16 residues. Germline CDR1 is SGHNT and CDR2 is YYREEE (reference sequence). For the CDR3, the DNA is TGTGCCAGCAGCTTGGACCCCGACAGGGGGCTAGGTGGCTACACCTTC. The encoded protein is CASSLDPDRGLGGYTF.

This chain uses TRBV6-5 with TRBJ1-1; D remains unclear. This CDR3 has 13 residues. The germline V and J ends were trimmed by 6 bases and 4 bases, with 12 bases remaining between them. Germline V gene lookup returns CDR1 MNHEY and CDR2 SVGAGI. This CDR3 reads CASRPTETTEAFF. The CDR3 DNA follows: TGTGCCAGCAGGCCCACAGAGACCACTGAAGCTTTCTTT.

This rearrangement joins TRBV19 to TRBJ2-7, with 12 bases that match TRBD1. The CDR3 is 15 amino acids. Trimming took 6 bases from V and 7 from J; bases not matched to a gene: 10. Germline V gives CDR1 LNHDA, CDR2 SQIVND (reference sequence). The CDR3 is CASRPPGQGAKEQYF. As DNA, the CDR3 is TGTGCCAGTAGGCCCCCGGGACAGGGGGCTAAGGAGCAGTACTTC.

The chain employs TRBV7-2 and TRBJ1-5, with a weak D call TRBD1 (6 bases). The V end was cut by 1 base, the J end by 6 bases, with 10 bases between. This CDR3 region has 14 residues. Germline V gene sequence: CDR1 SGHTA, CDR2 FQGNSA. The CDR3 DNA reads TGTGCCAGCAGCTTAGGGCAGGGGATTCAGCCCCAGCATTTT. The encoded protein is CASSLGQGIQPQHF.

This clone was counted between two and nine times. The rearrangement links TRBV14 to TRBJ1-2; D possibly corresponds to TRBD1 (6 bases). The CDR3 sequence is 15 residues long. Germline V gene sequence: CDR1 SGHDN, CDR2 FVKESK. V was shortened by 1 base and J by 4 bases, with 13 bases between the two germline ends. CDR3 bases: TGTGCCAGCAGCCAAGCTAGGGGGAGATCCTATGGCTACACCTTC. This gives the protein CASSQARGRSYGYTF.

The V gene is TRBV19, the J gene TRBJ2-4; D might be TRBD1 (5 bases). The CDR3 covers 15 residues. Trimming shortened V by 3 bases and J by 0 bases, and 9 bases separated the two germline ends. Germline CDR1 reads LNHDA; CDR2 reads SQIVND (reference sequence). This CDR3 reads CASSIGALAKNIQYF. For the CDR3, the DNA is TGTGCCAGTAGTATTGGGGCCCTAGCCAAAAACATTCAGTACTTC.

The table lists this clone with a count of one. The chain joins TRBV2 to TRBJ2-2; tentatively, D is TRBD1 (6 bases). Germline V gene sequence: CDR1 SNHLY, CDR2 FYNNEI. This CDR3 spans 14 amino acids. The ends were cut back, 6 bases at V and 1 base at J, with 9 bases in the middle. The DNA of the CDR3 is TGTGCCAGCAGCCAACAGGGGAACACCGGGGAGCTGTTTTTT. Translated, it gives CASSQQGNTGELFF.

V gene TRBV7-8 combines with J gene TRBJ2-2; 10 bases map to TRBD2. This CDR3 is 19 amino acids long. CDR1 is SGHVS and CDR2 is FQNEAQ in the germline V gene. After removal of 3 bases from V and 4 bases from J, the junction contained 14 bases not matched to a gene. In nucleotides, the CDR3 is TGTGCCAGCAGCTTGGGGGCTAGCGGGAGATCTCGGGGCACCGGGGAGCTGTTTTTT. Its protein is CASSLGASGRSRGTGELFF.

The rearrangement joins TRBV4-3 to TRBJ2-1; D call uncertain. The germline CDR1 and CDR2 sequences are LGHNA and YSLEER. The CDR3 spans 13 residues. V lost 0 bases, J lost 8 bases, and 8 bases lay in between. The CDR3 sequence: CASSQDQSDEQFF. The CDR3 nucleotides read TGCGCCAGCAGCCAAGATCAGTCTGATGAGCAGTTCTTC.